This T cell receptor beta chain originates from a study of Graves' ophthalmopathy and Graves' hyperthyroidism. Study as a whole: Pretreatment peripheral blood was obtained at initial diagnosis.

CDR3 regions of TCR beta were amplified from RNA transcripts. An opening RT-PCR round employed HTBI primers and preceded a second-round multiplex PCR. TCRdb analysed the multiplex PCR reads with MiXCR anew, one entry per CDR3 protein. The sample holds hundreds of thousands of distinct CDR3 sequences; around a fifth are singletons and the top ten take approximately 7.7%. This clonotype was seen many times. The hyperthyroidism patients had a new diagnosis of under 2 months' duration and were aged 18 to 65. Pregnant or lactating patients and those with other autoimmune diseases or uncontrolled infections were excluded. The V and J ends lost 2 bases and 14 bases respectively, with 20 bases between them. Germline V gene lookup returns CDR1 SGHDT and CDR2 YYEEEE. The CDR3 length is 14 residues.

Sequenced sample: peripheral blood. This TCR was recovered from a woman aged 18 to 35 with stable Graves' hyperthyroidism. Some clones in this sample may be carry-over from other donors' samples. V is TRBV5-6 and J is TRBJ2-4, with TRBD1 as a possible D gene (5 bases). CDR3 region: CASSFSYGQGAKYF. The CDR3 region has the DNA TGTGCCAGCAGCTTTTCGTATGGACAAGGGGCAAAGTACTTC.